This is a list of T cell receptor beta chains from one sample in a study of T cell clonotyping in hematopoietic cell transplantation. TCRdb's copy holds only in-frame clones and misses some; the assay was immunoSEQ multiplex PCR. The table shows approximately 41,000 clones, with around 84% occurring only once. Source: peripheral blood mononuclear cells, taken before stem cell transplant. These receptors were obtained from a man in his sixties with acute myeloid leukemia. Some clones in this sample may be carry-over from other donors' samples. The CDR3 runs from the conserved cysteine through the conserved F or W. Only some rows state a clone size, as once, few, many or a class for expanded clones.

size,V,J,CDR3
NA,TRBV6-5,TRBJ2-5,CASRQGARQETQYF
NA,TRBV7-2,TRBJ2-1,CASSLALIDGGGLYNEQFF
NA,TRBV25-1,TRBJ2-7,CASSVMSSYEQYF
NA,TRBV25-1,TRBJ2-7,CASSGGSTFEQYF
NA,TRBV5-4,TRBJ2-7,CASSFRDEQYF
NA,TRBV6-5,TRBJ1-2,CASSYSSAPHGYTF
NA,TRBV5-1,TRBJ2-7,CASSSSGNYEQYF
NA,TRBV9,TRBJ1-2,CASSAGQGGGYTF
NA,TRBV6-1,TRBJ2-3,CASSEGGDPSTDTQYF
NA,TRBV29-1,TRBJ2-1,CSVEEGEQQFF
few,TRBV6-5,TRBJ1-2,CASSYAGGPYGYTF
NA,TRBV27,TRBJ2-7,CASSSDRGAAEQYF
NA,TRBV18,TRBJ1-5,CASSSPTGRGNQPQHF
NA,TRBV23-1,TRBJ1-1,CASSDPIKSGEAFF
NA,TRBV19,TRBJ1-1,CASSPGIYTEAFF
NA,TRBV30,TRBJ2-5,CAWGSGRETQYF
NA,TRBV7-2,TRBJ1-1,CASSLGGGGRPEAFF
NA,TRBV5-1,TRBJ2-7,CASQWSWEGQRSYEQYF
NA,TRBV25-1,TRBJ1-1,CASSPMNTEAFF